This TCR beta chain is drawn from a study of T-cell memory formation after mild COVID-19. At the level of the study: There were largely donor-specific TCR clusters.

Only a few counts were recorded for this clonotype. Each CDR3 protein gets one entry after TCRdb re-called the 5' RACE reads with MiXCR. This sample carries a few hundred thousand distinct CDR3 sequences, 16% of them seen once, and the ten largest clones take around a fifth. Germline CDR1 and CDR2: SNHLY and FYNNEI. Trimming removed 2 bases from V and 10 bases from J, with 21 bases in between. This CDR3 has 16 residues. This sequence was found in a man aged 18 to 29 who had mild COVID-19 (a few samples of this study predate the infection). Cell type and time point are not known. Sequencing input: PBMCs or a T cell subset sorted from them (not recorded which). The genes are TRBV2 and TRBJ1-5; D perhaps matches TRBD1 (6 bases). The CDR3 sequence is CASSEIGQPEIGPQHF. The CDR3 DNA follows: TGTGCCAGCAGTGAAATTGGACAGCCTGAGATCGGACCCCAGCATTTT.